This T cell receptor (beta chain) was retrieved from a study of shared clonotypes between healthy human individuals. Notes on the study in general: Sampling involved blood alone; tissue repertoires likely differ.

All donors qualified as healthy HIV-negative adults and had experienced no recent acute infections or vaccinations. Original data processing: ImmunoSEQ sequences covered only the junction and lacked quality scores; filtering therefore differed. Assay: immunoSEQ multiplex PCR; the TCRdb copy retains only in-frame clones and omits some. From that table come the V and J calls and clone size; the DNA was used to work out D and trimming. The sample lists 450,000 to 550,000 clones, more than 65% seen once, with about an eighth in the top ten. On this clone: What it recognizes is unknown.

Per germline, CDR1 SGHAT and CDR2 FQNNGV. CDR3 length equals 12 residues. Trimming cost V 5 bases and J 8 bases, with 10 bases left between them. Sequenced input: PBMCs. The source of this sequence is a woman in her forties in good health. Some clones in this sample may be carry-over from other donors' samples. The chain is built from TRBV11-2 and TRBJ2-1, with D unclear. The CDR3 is CASSPETYEQFF. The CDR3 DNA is TGTGCCAGCAGCCCAGAGACTTATGAGCAGTTCTTC.